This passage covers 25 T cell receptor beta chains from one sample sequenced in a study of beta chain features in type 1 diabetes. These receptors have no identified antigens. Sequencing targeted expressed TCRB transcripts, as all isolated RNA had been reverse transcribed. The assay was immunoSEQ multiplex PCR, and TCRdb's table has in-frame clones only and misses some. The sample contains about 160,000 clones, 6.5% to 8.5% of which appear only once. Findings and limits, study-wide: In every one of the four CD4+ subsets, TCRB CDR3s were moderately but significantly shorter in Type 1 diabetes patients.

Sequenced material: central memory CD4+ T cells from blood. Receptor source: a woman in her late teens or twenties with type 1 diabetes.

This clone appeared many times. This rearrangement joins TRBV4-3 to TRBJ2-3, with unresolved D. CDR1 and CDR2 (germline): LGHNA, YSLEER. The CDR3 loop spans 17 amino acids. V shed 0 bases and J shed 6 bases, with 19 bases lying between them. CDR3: CASSQDVAGWSKDTQYF. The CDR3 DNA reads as TGCGCCAGCAGCCAAGATGTAGCTGGGTGGTCCAAGGATACGCAGTATTTT.

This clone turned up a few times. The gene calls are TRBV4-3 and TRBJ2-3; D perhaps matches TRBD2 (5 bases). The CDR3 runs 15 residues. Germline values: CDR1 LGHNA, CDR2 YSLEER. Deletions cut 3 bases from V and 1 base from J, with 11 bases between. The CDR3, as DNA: TGCGCCAGCAGCCACTCTAGCCTGGGCACAGATACGCAGTATTTT. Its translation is CASSHSSLGTDTQYF.

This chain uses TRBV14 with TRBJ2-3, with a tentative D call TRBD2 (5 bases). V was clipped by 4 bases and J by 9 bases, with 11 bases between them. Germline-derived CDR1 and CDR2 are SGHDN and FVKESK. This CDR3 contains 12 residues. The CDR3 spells CASSPERRTQYF. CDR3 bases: TGTGCCAGCAGCCCCGAGCGGCGAACGCAGTATTTT.

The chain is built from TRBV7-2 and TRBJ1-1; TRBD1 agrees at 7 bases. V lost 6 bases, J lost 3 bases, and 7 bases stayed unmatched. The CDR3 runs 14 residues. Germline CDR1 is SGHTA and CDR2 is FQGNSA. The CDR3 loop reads CASSLDRADTEAFF. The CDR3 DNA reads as TGTGCCAGCAGTCTCGACAGGGCAGACACTGAAGCTTTCTTT.

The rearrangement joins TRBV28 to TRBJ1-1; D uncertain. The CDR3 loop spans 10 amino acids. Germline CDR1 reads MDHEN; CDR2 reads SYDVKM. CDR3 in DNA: TGTTCCGCGGGGATACCTGAAGCTTTCTTT. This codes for CSAGIPEAFF. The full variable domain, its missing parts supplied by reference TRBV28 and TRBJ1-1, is DVKVTQSSRYLVKRTGEKVFLECVQDMDHENMFWYRQDPGLGLRLIYFSYDVKMKEKGDIPEGYSVSREKKERFSLILESASTNQTSMYLCSAGIPEAFFGQGTRLTVV.

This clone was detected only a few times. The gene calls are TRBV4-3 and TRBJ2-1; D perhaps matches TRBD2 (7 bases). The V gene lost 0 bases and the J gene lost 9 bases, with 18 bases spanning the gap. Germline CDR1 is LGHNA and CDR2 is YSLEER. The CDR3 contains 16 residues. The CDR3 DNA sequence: TGCGCCAGCAGCCAAGAGACCGGGGGGCGAATAGGTGAGCAGTTCTTC. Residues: CASSQETGGRIGEQFF.

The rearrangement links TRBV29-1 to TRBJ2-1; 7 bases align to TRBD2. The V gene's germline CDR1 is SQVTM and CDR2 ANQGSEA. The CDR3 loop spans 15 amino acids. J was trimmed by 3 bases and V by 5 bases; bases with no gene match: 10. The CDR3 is CSVPPGSSGYNEQFF. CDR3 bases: TGCAGCGTTCCCCCAGGGTCTAGCGGCTACAATGAGCAGTTCTTC.

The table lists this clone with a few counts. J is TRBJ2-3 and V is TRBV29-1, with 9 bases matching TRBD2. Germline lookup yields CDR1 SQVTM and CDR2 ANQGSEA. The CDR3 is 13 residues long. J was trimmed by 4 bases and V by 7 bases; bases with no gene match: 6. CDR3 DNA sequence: TGCAGCGGGACCGCGGGAGGGCCAGATACGCAGTATTTT. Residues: CSGTAGGPDTQYF.

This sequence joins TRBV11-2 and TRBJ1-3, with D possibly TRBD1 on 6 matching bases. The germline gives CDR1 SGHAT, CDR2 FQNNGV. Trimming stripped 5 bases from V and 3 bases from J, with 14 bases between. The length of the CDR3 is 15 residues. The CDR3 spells CASSPRGDNGNTIYF. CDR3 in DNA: TGTGCCAGCAGCCCGAGAGGGGACAATGGAAACACCATATATTTT.

CDR3 nucleotides: TGCGCCAGCAGCCAAGACAGGGATATCGGGGAGCTGTTTTTT. This codes for CASSQDRDIGELFF. The chain joins TRBV4-1 to TRBJ2-2; perhaps TRBD1 as D (5 bases). V lost 0 bases and J 7 bases, leaving 9 bases between the germline ends. CDR3 length: 14 residues. Germline CDR1 and CDR2: MGHRA and YSYEKL.

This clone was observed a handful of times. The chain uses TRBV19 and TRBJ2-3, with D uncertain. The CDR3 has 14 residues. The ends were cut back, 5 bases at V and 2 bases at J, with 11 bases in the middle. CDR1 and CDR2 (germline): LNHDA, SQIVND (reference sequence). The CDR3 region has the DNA TGTGCCAGTAGTCGCGCTGGGCCCACAGATACGCAGTATTTT. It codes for CASSRAGPTDTQYF.

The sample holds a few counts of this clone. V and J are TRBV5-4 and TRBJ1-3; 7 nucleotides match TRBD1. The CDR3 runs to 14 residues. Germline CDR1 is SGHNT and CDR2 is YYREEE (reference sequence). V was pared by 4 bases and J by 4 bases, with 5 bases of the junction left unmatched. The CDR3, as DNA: TGTGCCAGCAGCCCGGGACAGTCCGGAAACACCATATATTTT. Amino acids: CASSPGQSGNTIYF.

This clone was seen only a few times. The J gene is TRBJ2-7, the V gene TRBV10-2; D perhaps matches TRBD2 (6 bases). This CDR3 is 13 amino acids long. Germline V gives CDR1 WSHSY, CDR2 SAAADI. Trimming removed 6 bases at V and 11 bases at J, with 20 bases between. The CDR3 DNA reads TGCGCCAGCAGGATCACCCGGGAGCAGAAGGAGTACTTC. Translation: CASRITREQKEYF.

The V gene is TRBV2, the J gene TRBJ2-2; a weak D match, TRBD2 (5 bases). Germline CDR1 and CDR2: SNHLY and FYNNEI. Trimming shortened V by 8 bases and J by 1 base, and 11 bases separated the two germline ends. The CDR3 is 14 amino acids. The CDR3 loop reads CASEIEGNTGELFF. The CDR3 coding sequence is TGTGCCAGCGAGATTGAGGGGAACACCGGGGAGCTGTTTTTT.

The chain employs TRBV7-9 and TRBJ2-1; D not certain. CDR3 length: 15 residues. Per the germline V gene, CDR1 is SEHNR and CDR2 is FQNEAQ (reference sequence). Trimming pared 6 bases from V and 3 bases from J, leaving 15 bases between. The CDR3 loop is CASSNLYPLYNEQFF. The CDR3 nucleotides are TGTGCCAGCAGTAATCTCTATCCCCTCTACAATGAGCAGTTCTTC.

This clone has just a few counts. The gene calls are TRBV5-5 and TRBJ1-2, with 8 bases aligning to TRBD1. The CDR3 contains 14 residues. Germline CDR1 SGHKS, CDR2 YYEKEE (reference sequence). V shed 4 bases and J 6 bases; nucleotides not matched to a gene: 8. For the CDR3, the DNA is TGTGCCAGCAGCGAGGGACAGGCGGTCCATGGCTACACCTTC. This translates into CASSEGQAVHGYTF.

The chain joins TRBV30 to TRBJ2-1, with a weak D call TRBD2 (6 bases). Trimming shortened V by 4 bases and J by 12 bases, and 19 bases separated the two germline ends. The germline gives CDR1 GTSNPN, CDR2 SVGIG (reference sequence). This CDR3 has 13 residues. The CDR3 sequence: CAWTPGEAQGQFF. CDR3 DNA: TGTGCCTGGACCCCCGGGGAGGCCCAAGGGCAGTTCTTC.

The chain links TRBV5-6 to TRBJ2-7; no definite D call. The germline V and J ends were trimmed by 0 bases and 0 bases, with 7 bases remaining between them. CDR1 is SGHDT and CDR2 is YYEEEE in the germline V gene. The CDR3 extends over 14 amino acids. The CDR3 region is CASSLVTPSYEQYF. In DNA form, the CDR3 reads TGTGCCAGCAGCTTGGTTACTCCCTCCTACGAGCAGTACTTC.

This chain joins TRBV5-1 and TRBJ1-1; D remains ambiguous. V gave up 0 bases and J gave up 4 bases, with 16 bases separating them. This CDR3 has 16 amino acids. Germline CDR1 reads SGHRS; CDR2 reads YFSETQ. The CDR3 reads CASSLDPGSVTTEAFF. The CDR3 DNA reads TGCGCCAGCAGCTTGGACCCAGGTTCTGTGACCACTGAAGCTTTCTTT.

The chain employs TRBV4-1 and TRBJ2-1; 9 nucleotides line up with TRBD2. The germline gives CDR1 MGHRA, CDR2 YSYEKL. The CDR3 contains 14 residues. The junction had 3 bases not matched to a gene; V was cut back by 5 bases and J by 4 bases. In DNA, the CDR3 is TGCGCCAGCAGCGCTAGCGGGGCATACAATGAGCAGTTCTTC. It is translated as CASSASGAYNEQFF.

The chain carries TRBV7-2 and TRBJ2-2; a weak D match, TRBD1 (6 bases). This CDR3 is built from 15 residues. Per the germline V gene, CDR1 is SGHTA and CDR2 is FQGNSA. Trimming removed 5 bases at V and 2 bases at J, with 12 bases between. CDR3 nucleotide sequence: TGTGCCAGCAGCCCCGGACAGTTCAACACCGGGGAGCTGTTTTTT. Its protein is CASSPGQFNTGELFF.

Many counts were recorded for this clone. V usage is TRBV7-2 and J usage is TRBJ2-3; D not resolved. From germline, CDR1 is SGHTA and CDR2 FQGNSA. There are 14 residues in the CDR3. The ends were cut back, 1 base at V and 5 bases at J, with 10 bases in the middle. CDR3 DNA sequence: TGTGCCAGCAGCTTAGTGTCGAGCGAAGATACGCAGTATTTT. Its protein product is CASSLVSSEDTQYF.

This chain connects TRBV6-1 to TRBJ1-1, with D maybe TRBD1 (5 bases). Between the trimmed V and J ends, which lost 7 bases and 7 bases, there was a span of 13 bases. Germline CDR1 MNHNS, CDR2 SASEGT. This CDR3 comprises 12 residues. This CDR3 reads CASKGPQGEAFF. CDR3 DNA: TGTGCCAGCAAGGGGCCCCAGGGTGAAGCTTTCTTT.

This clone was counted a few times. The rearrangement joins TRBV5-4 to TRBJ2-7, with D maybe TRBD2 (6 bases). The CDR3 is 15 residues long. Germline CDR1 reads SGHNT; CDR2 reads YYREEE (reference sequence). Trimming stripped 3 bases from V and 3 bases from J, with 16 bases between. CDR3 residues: CASSSPLAHHYEQYF. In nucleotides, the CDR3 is TGTGCCAGCAGCTCTCCCCTAGCGCATCACTACGAGCAGTACTTC.

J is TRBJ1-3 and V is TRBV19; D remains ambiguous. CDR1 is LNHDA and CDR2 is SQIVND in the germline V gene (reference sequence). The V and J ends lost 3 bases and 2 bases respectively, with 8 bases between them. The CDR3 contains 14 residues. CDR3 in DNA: TGTGCCAGTAGTATTCCCAGGACTGGAAACACCATATATTTT. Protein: CASSIPRTGNTIYF.